Below are 19 T cell receptor beta chains sequenced from a single sample in a study of T cells after yellow fever vaccination. One entry per CDR3 protein, called by TCRdb with MiXCR from the 5' RACE reads. The sample lists 110,000 to 150,000 distinct CDR3 sequences; around 6.3% were seen once. The input for sequencing was CD4+ T cells sorted from PBMCs, taken 10 days after the yellow fever booster vaccination. The receptors here all came from a man younger than 40 who received the YFV17D yellow fever vaccine.

Many counts were recorded for this clonotype. The CDR3 nucleotides read TGTGCCAGCACCCCCAGTCTTGGCCAGAGCTACAATGAGCAGTTCTTC. It is translated as CASTPSLGQSYNEQFF. The chain couples TRBV28 to TRBJ2-1; D not resolved. The CDR3 length is 16 residues. The V end lost 7 bases, the J end lost 3 bases, and 19 bases lay between the germline ends. Germline CDR1 MDHEN, CDR2 SYDVKM.

By sample share, this clonotype is medium-sized. This sequence joins TRBV15 and TRBJ2-1; TRBD2 is a possible D gene (6 bases). Germline V gene data show CDR1 as LNHNV and CDR2 as YYDKDF (reference sequence). The CDR3 is 13 amino acids. V lost 3 bases, J lost 4 bases, and 7 bases lay in between. CDR3 DNA: TGTGCCACCAGCAGGGAGGGGTACAATGAGCAGTTCTTC. Its protein is CATSREGYNEQFF. Complete variable domain (other parts from reference TRBV15 and TRBJ2-1): DAMVIQNPRYQVTQFGKPVTLSCSQTLNHNVMYWYQQKSSQAPKLLFHYYDKDFNNEADTPDNFQSRRPNTSFCFLDIRSPGLGDTAMYLCATSREGYNEQFFGPGTRLTVL.

Many counts were recorded for this clonotype. The chain links TRBV5-1 to TRBJ2-2, with 10 bases aligning to TRBD1. Germline lookup yields CDR1 SGHRS and CDR2 YFSETQ. The CDR3 loop spans 15 amino acids. V gave up 2 bases and J gave up 5 bases; unmatched junction bases: 3. The CDR3 DNA is TGCGCCAGCAGCTTTACGGGACAGGGGACCGGGGAGCTGTTTTTT. This encodes CASSFTGQGTGELFF.

This clonotype was seen many times. The chain uses TRBV20-1 and TRBJ2-2; TRBD1 matches 7 bases. V shed 5 bases, J shed 5 bases, and the junction held 5 bases outside the gene matches. CDR3 length: 13 amino acids. CDR1 is DFQATT, CDR2 SNEGSKA, per germline (reference sequence). CDR3 sequence (DNA): TGCAGTGCTCCCCCGACAGGGACCGGGGAGCTGTTTTTT. The encoded protein is CSAPPTGTGELFF.

The table lists this clonotype with many counts. This chain joins TRBV6-6 and TRBJ2-1, with D uncertain. Germline values: CDR1 MNHNY, CDR2 SVGAGI (reference sequence). Trimming took 0 bases from V and 12 from J, leaving 12 bases between them. The CDR3 totals 13 residues. The CDR3 DNA reads as TGTGCCAGCAGTTACTCTTCTGAGGAAGTGCAGTTCTTC. Translated: CASSYSSEEVQFF.

This clonotype was seen ten or more times. The chain combines TRBV3-1 with TRBJ2-7; D ambiguous. The germline V and J ends were trimmed by 1 base and 3 bases, with 19 bases remaining between them. The germline V gene encodes CDR1 LGHDT and CDR2 YNNKEL (reference sequence). CDR3 size: 17 residues. DNA for the CDR3: TGTGCCAGCAGCCAAGCTCTCGGCTTAGTGTCGTACTACGAGCAGTACTTC. Amino acids: CASSQALGLVSYYEQYF.

This clonotype was detected only a few times. V and J are TRBV4-3 and TRBJ2-2; D not resolved. The germline V and J ends were trimmed by 0 bases and 6 bases, with 11 bases remaining between them. Germline CDR1 is LGHNA and CDR2 is YSLEER. The CDR3 covers 15 residues. CDR3 in amino acids: CASSQEDGISGELFF. The CDR3 DNA is TGCGCCAGCAGCCAAGAGGATGGGATTTCCGGGGAGCTGTTTTTT.

Ten or more counts support this clonotype. The V gene is TRBV3-1, the J gene TRBJ2-5, with D unresolved. The CDR3 spans 12 residues. Trimming cost V 2 bases and J 4 bases, with 5 bases left between them. From germline, CDR1 is LGHDT and CDR2 YNNKEL (reference sequence). Here the CDR3 DNA reads TGTGCCAGCAGCCAACGGTTAGAGACCCAGTACTTC. Translation: CASSQRLETQYF.

This clonotype was seen many times. V usage is TRBV4-2 and J usage is TRBJ2-7; 8 bases match TRBD2. The CDR3 is 17 amino acids. Per the germline V gene, CDR1 is LGHNA and CDR2 is YNFKEQ. V lost 6 bases and J lost 0; bases outside the gene matches: 13. CDR3 sequence: CASRHSLAGGVSYEQYF. As DNA, the CDR3 is TGTGCCAGCAGACATTCCCTTGCGGGAGGAGTCTCCTACGAGCAGTACTTC.

The table lists this clonotype with many counts. The chain carries TRBV12-3 or TRBV12-4 and TRBJ2-7; D tentatively fits TRBD1 or TRBD2 (5 bases each). Trimming left V 4 bases short and J 6 bases short, with 10 bases between. The CDR3 has 12 residues. CDR3: CASSSRGIEQYF. In DNA form, the CDR3 reads TGTGCCAGCAGTTCGAGGGGAATCGAGCAGTACTTC.

This clonotype was detected many times. The chain couples TRBV5-8 to TRBJ2-5; the D gene is possibly TRBD2 (5 bases). This CDR3 region has 11 residues. CDR1 SGHTS and CDR2 YDEGEE come from the germline V gene. Trimming pared 5 bases from V and 5 bases from J, leaving 7 bases between. CDR3 loop: CASRGGETQYF. CDR3 coding DNA: TGTGCCAGCAGAGGAGGCGAGACCCAGTACTTC.

The chain recombines TRBV6-5 with TRBJ1-1; D gene ambiguous. Germline V lookup: CDR1 MNHEY, CDR2 SVGAGI. The CDR3 runs to 14 residues. V lost 2 bases and J lost 6, with 13 bases in between. The CDR3 DNA reads as TGTGCCAGCAGTTACGATCCGGGGAGCTCTGAAGCTTTCTTT. Translating gives CASSYDPGSSEAFF.

CDR3 region: CASSLRQDQPQHF. DNA for the CDR3: TGTGCCAGCAGTCTACGGCAAGATCAGCCCCAGCATTTT. The rearrangement uses TRBV12-3 or TRBV12-4 and TRBJ1-5; D remains unclear. The V gene lost 5 bases and the J gene lost 5 bases, with 10 bases spanning the gap. The CDR3 spans 13 residues.

This clonotype was detected ten times or more. This chain uses TRBV27 with TRBJ2-7; 12 bases match TRBD2. The CDR3 length is 17 residues. The V gene's germline CDR1 is MNHEY and CDR2 SMNVEV (reference sequence). The junction had 9 bases not matched to a gene; V was cut back by 6 bases and J by 0 bases. CDR3: CASSPRTSGVSSYEQYF. Written as DNA, the CDR3 is TGTGCCAGCAGCCCACGGACTAGCGGGGTTAGCTCCTACGAGCAGTACTTC.

This clonotype was picked up a small number of times. The V call is TRBV27, the J call TRBJ1-4; no reliable D call. The CDR3 is 12 residues long. V shed 6 bases and J shed 3 bases, with 5 bases lying between them. Germline assignment: CDR1 MNHEY and CDR2 SMNVEV (reference sequence). The CDR3 DNA reads TGTGCCAGCAGCGGGCCTAATGAAAAACTGTTTTTT. It encodes CASSGPNEKLFF.

The table lists this clonotype with many counts. The chain uses TRBV21-1 and TRBJ2-1; the table's D call, TRBD2, has no DNA check behind it. TRBV21-1 constitutes a pseudogene. The CDR3 consists of 17 residues. This chain's CDR3 is CASSKSLAGGPLDEQFF. The CDR3 coding sequence is TGTGCCAGCAGCAAGTCCCTAGCGGGAGGGCCGCTGGATGAGCAGTTCTTC.

This clonotype was counted ten times or more. In DNA form, the CDR3 reads TGCGCCAGCAGCTTCAGCACAGATACGCAGTATTTT. Translation gives CASSFSTDTQYF. This chain joins TRBV5-1 and TRBJ2-3; no firm D call. The V gene's germline CDR1 is SGHRS and CDR2 YFSETQ. V shed 2 bases and J shed 0 bases, with 1 base lying between them. The CDR3 covers 12 residues.

This clonotype was observed at least ten times. The chain has TRBV20-1 and TRBJ1-4; D is undetermined. Germline assignment: CDR1 DFQATT and CDR2 SNEGSKA (reference sequence). This CDR3 contains 12 residues. The CDR3: CSLSSTNEKLFF. Written as DNA, the CDR3 is TGCAGCTTGAGCTCAACTAATGAAAAACTGTTTTTT.

In this sample, this clonotype turned up many times. The rearrangement joins TRBV6-1 to TRBJ2-7, with 11 bases matching TRBD2. Per germline, CDR1 MNHNS and CDR2 SASEGT. Germline trimming cut 5 bases from V and 0 bases from J; bases unmatched to any gene: 6. CDR3 size: 16 residues. The CDR3 reads CASSPQGLAVSYEQYF. The CDR3 DNA reads TGTGCCAGCAGTCCCCAGGGACTAGCGGTCTCCTACGAGCAGTACTTC.